This T cell receptor beta chain originates from a study of T cells after yellow fever vaccination. CDR3 length: 16 amino acids. Template-switching 5'RACE yielded the TCR cDNA; a universal primer site and UMIs were added in the process. Via MiXCR, TCRdb re-called the 5' RACE reads, giving one row per CDR3 protein. The sample shows a few hundred thousand distinct CDR3 sequences, about 9.9% of them seen only once. This clonotype was picked up a small number of times. Its antigen is unidentified. Study results and limitations: Abundant contaminating clonotypes from the bulk population could appear in FACS-sorted repertoires. Some clonotypes, a small share, were shared between CD4 and CD8 compartments. A faster peak, day 5 versus 15, was reached by the weaker secondary response.

The receptor comes from a man between 18 and 35 years old who received the YFV17D yellow fever vaccine. The sequencing used PBMCs, collected on the day of the first yellow fever vaccination. V usage is TRBV21-1 and J usage is TRBJ2-3; the table's D call, TRBD2, was not checked against the DNA. TRBV21-1 is flagged as a pseudogene. The CDR3 here is CASSNRRLVLTDTQYF. The CDR3 DNA follows: TGTGCCAGCAGCAATCGCCGGCTAGTGCTTACAGATACGCAGTATTTT.